This section outlines one TCR beta chain sequence together with its context. Its antigen is unidentified. The data stem from a study of blood T cells in healthy people across ages. General observations from the study: It was not known whether donors were CMV positive (a possible confounder of expanded clonotype changes). A strong correlation between TCR beta diversity and naive T cell percentage was seen. Diversity figures derived from one million T cells were judged to underestimate the true value.

The study recruited healthy Caucasian donors from Russia who were aged about 6 to 90. The CDR3 totals 13 residues. The germline V gene encodes CDR1 DFQATT and CDR2 SNEGSKA (reference sequence). V was trimmed by 0 bases and J by 10 bases, leaving 16 bases between them. The second PCR ran roughly 6 to 11 cycles with a sample-barcoded 5' primer and J-beta primers. TCRdb re-called the 5' RACE reads with MiXCR, one entry per CDR3 protein. The sample has 1.5 million to 2 million distinct CDR3 sequences, about 49% seen once; the top ten hold approximately 2.1%. The TCR sequence derives from a woman aged 40 to 50 in good health. The V and J genes are TRBV20-1 and TRBJ2-7, with D unresolved. Sequencing used blood. The CDR3 sequence: CSARDNSVGKQYF. In DNA, the CDR3 is TGCAGTGCTAGAGATAATTCGGTCGGAAAACAGTACTTC.